Below are 23 T cell receptor beta chains sequenced from a single sample in a study of long-term antiretroviral therapy in people with HIV. Sequencing relied on immunoSEQ assay v3.0, run at survey level. The repertoire was sequenced with immunoSEQ multiplex PCR; TCRdb's copy has only in-frame clones and lacks some. The sample comprises approximately 36,000 clones, 82% of which are singletons, and 6% to 7% rests with the top ten. This sample comprised unsorted PBMCs, obtained 0.6 years after starting antiretroviral therapy. Receptor source: a man between 18 and 35 years old with HIV.

CDR3 sequence reads: CASSLTGTRSYNEQFF. The CDR3 DNA reads TGTGCCAGCAGCTTGACGGGGACACGCTCCTACAATGAGCAGTTCTTC. This chain connects TRBV5-6 to TRBJ2-1; a possible D gene is TRBD1 (6 bases). The germline V and J ends were trimmed by 1 base and 0 bases, with 11 bases remaining between them. Germline loops: CDR1 SGHDT, CDR2 YYEEEE. This CDR3 has 16 amino acids.

The chain joins TRBV4-3 to TRBJ2-7; D may be TRBD1 (6 bases). V dropped 3 bases and J dropped 3 bases, with 9 bases sitting between them. In germline, CDR1 is LGHNA, CDR2 YSLEER. This CDR3 has 13 residues. In DNA, the CDR3 is TGCGCCAGCAGCCAGAACAGGGTCTACGAGCAGTACTTC. Translating it yields CASSQNRVYEQYF.

The rearrangement uses TRBV6-5 and TRBJ2-1; D is unresolved. With 4 bases removed from V and 7 bases from J, the gap between germline ends came to 8 bases. This CDR3 is built from 12 residues. CDR1 is MNHEY, CDR2 SVGAGI, per germline. The CDR3 sequence is CASSLDRNEQFF. In DNA form, the CDR3 reads TGTGCCAGCAGTTTAGACCGTAATGAGCAGTTCTTC.

This clone was seen a handful of times. V usage is TRBV19 and J usage is TRBJ2-7, with TRBD1 as a possible D gene (6 bases). V gave up 8 bases and J gave up 6 bases, with 20 bases separating them. The length of the CDR3 is 14 residues. Germline V gene sequence: CDR1 LNHDA, CDR2 SQIVND (reference sequence). CDR3 sequence (DNA): TGTGCCAGTGCCCCCCAGGGGCGTGGAGGCGAGCAGTACTTC. Translating it yields CASAPQGRGGEQYF. The variable domain in full, completed from reference TRBV19 and TRBJ2-7, reads DGGITQSPKYLFRKEGQNVTLSCEQNLNHDAMYWYRQDPGQGLRLIYYSQIVNDFQKGDIAEGYSVSREKKESFPLTVTSAQKNPTAFYLCASAPQGRGGEQYFGPGTRLTVT.

This sequence joins TRBV19 and TRBJ1-5, with D uncertain. Looked up from germline, CDR1 is LNHDA and CDR2 is SQIVND (reference sequence). The V and J ends lost 10 bases and 0 bases respectively, with 10 bases between them. The CDR3 covers 13 residues. As DNA, the CDR3 is TGTGCCATCGGATCTTATAGCAATCAGCCCCAGCATTTT. As protein: CAIGSYSNQPQHF.

The chain recombines TRBV6-6 with TRBJ2-1; 11 nucleotides agree with TRBD2. The CDR3 spans 14 residues. Germline CDR1 is MNHNY and CDR2 is SVGAGI (reference sequence). Trimming took 2 bases from V and 12 from J; bases not matched to a gene: 6. The CDR3 is CASSYEGLAGGQFF. CDR3 coding DNA: TGTGCCAGCAGTTACGAAGGCCTAGCGGGAGGGCAGTTCTTC.

Here the CDR3 DNA reads TGCGCCAGCAGTTTAACCGGGACAGGGAACACTGAAGCTTTCTTT. Translated: CASSLTGTGNTEAFF. The J gene is TRBJ1-1, the V gene TRBV5-1; 8 bases fit TRBD1. The CDR3 has 15 residues. V lost 5 bases, J lost 1 base, and 7 bases stayed unmatched. The germline gives CDR1 SGHRS, CDR2 YFSETQ. Combining the CDR3 with reference TRBV5-1 and TRBJ1-1 gives the whole variable domain KAGVTQTPRYLIKTRGQQVTLSCSPISGHRSVSWYQQTPGQGLQFLFEYFSETQRNKGNFPGRFSGRQFSNSRSEMNVSTLELGDSALYLCASSLTGTGNTEAFFGQGTRLTVV.

The sample holds one count of this clone. The chain employs TRBV7-3 and TRBJ2-3; D gene ambiguous. Per germline, CDR1 SGHTA and CDR2 FQGTGA. V lost 5 bases, J lost 0 bases, and 6 bases lay in between. This CDR3 comprises 13 residues. The CDR3 DNA reads as TGTGCCAGCAGCCCGGGCAGCACAGATACGCAGTATTTT. Its protein product is CASSPGSTDTQYF.

The chain is built from TRBV11-3 and TRBJ1-1; D is uncertain. V shed 4 bases and J shed 1 base, with 10 bases lying between them. Germline CDR1 and CDR2: SGHNT and YENEEA. This CDR3 has 14 residues. CDR3 coding DNA: TGTGCCAGCAGCTCCGGACGGGCGAACACTGAAGCTTTCTTT. This gives the protein CASSSGRANTEAFF.

CDR3 sequence (DNA): TGTGCCAGCAGCTTAGTGGAGGGACTCACGAACACTGAAGCTTTCTTT. Translated: CASSLVEGLTNTEAFF. This chain joins TRBV7-2 and TRBJ1-1, with D perhaps matching TRBD1 (5 bases). Between the trimmed V and J ends, which lost 1 base and 1 base, there was a span of 13 bases. The CDR3 totals 16 residues. CDR1 is SGHTA, CDR2 FQGNSA, per germline.

The rearrangement joins TRBV6-1 to TRBJ1-1, with D unresolved. CDR1 and CDR2 from the germline V gene are MNHNS and SASEGT. Trimming removed 7 bases from V and 2 bases from J, with 14 bases in between. The CDR3 runs to 14 residues. This chain's CDR3 is CASNLRRFNTEAFF. The CDR3 bases are TGTGCCAGCAATTTAAGGCGGTTTAACACTGAAGCTTTCTTT.

The rearrangement links TRBV5-4 to TRBJ2-7, with 9 bases that match TRBD1. V lost 3 bases, J lost 1 base, and 2 bases stayed unmatched. The CDR3 consists of 14 residues. The germline gives CDR1 SGHNT, CDR2 YYREEE (reference sequence). CDR3 region: CASSYGTGSYEQYF. In DNA form, the CDR3 reads TGTGCCAGCAGCTACGGGACAGGGTCCTACGAGCAGTACTTC.

This chain connects TRBV5-5 to TRBJ2-1; TRBD1 aligns across 10 bases. This CDR3 is built from 16 residues. Germline V gene sequence: CDR1 SGHKS, CDR2 YYEKEE (reference sequence). V shed 1 base and J 8 bases; nucleotides not matched to a gene: 9. The DNA of the CDR3 is TGTGCCAGCAGCTTGAACCCACCGGGACAGGGGTATGAGCAGTTCTTC. It yields the protein CASSLNPPGQGYEQFF.

The table lists this clone with a count of one. The V and J genes are TRBV6-6 and TRBJ2-7; TRBD1 matches at 8 bases. Germline values: CDR1 MNHNY, CDR2 SVGAGI (reference sequence). V lost 6 bases to trimming and J lost 6 bases; unmatched junction nucleotides: 7. CDR3 length equals 13 residues. CDR3 DNA: TGTGCCAGCAGCCAGACAGGGGAGCGCGAGCAGTACTTC. Encoded protein: CASSQTGEREQYF.

The chain combines TRBV10-1 with TRBJ2-6, with D possibly matching TRBD1 (6 bases). The CDR3 runs 16 residues. Trimming stripped 8 bases from V and 2 bases from J, with 16 bases between. CDR1 WNHNN and CDR2 SYGVQD come from the germline V gene (reference sequence). The CDR3 loop is CASVQGPCPGANVLTF. In DNA form, the CDR3 reads TGCGCCAGCGTACAGGGTCCGTGCCCTGGGGCCAACGTCCTGACTTTC.

The genes are TRBV9 and TRBJ2-3; D is perhaps TRBD1 (6 bases). Germline V gene data show CDR1 as SGDLS and CDR2 as YYNGEE. This CDR3 region has 15 residues. V lost 0 bases, J lost 2 bases, and 10 bases lay in between. The CDR3, as DNA: TGTGCCAGCAGCGTAGGACAGGCCATCACAGATACGCAGTATTTT. Translated: CASSVGQAITDTQYF.

This chain joins TRBV9 and TRBJ2-5; TRBD1 might be the D (7 bases). Trimming shortened V by 0 bases and J by 5 bases, and 17 bases separated the two germline ends. CDR3 size: 16 residues. CDR1 SGDLS and CDR2 YYNGEE come from the germline V gene. The CDR3 DNA sequence: TGTGCCAGCAGCGTAGCTTCTTGGAGGGGGCGGGAGACCCAGTACTTC. As protein: CASSVASWRGRETQYF.

The chain is built from TRBV27 and TRBJ2-7; no firm D call. The germline V gene has CDR1 MNHEY and CDR2 SMNVEV (reference sequence). There are 14 residues in the CDR3. The germline V and J ends were trimmed by 6 bases and 3 bases, with 15 bases remaining between them. CDR3 region: CASSPLMGNYEQYF. The CDR3 nucleotides are TGTGCCAGCAGCCCGTTAATGGGAAACTACGAGCAGTACTTC.

The V gene is TRBV28, the J gene TRBJ1-5; D is uncertain. The CDR3 has 14 residues. Germline CDR1 and CDR2: MDHEN and SYDVKM. Trimming took off 1 base at V and 5 bases at J, with 9 bases between the two ends. CDR3 amino acids: CASSLYGRYQPQHF. CDR3 coding DNA: TGTGCCAGCAGTTTATATGGCAGGTATCAGCCCCAGCATTTT.

This clone appeared once. The V gene is TRBV7-6, the J gene TRBJ2-7; D uncertain. The CDR3 has 18 residues. Germline CDR1 and CDR2: SGHVS and FNYEAQ. Trimming took off 5 bases at V and 0 bases at J, with 23 bases between the two ends. CDR3 region: CASSLDPVWETSSYEQYF. The CDR3 nucleotides are TGTGCCAGCAGCCTGGATCCGGTTTGGGAAACGAGCTCCTACGAGCAGTACTTC. The full variable domain, its missing parts supplied by reference TRBV7-6 and TRBJ2-7, is GAGVSQSPRYKVTKRGQDVALRCDPISGHVSLYWYRQALGQGPEFLTYFNYEAQQDKSGLPNDRFSAERPEGSISTLTIQRTEQRDSAMYRCASSLDPVWETSSYEQYFGPGTRLTVT.

This clone was observed once. The chain carries TRBV5-5 and TRBJ1-2; unclear D gene. The CDR3 covers 14 residues. Trimming took 4 bases from V and 0 from J, leaving 10 bases between them. Per germline, CDR1 SGHKS and CDR2 YYEKEE (reference sequence). This CDR3 is CASSRDTSNYGYTF. For the CDR3, the DNA is TGTGCCAGCAGCCGAGACACTTCTAACTATGGCTACACCTTC.

The gene calls are TRBV29-1 and TRBJ1-1; D unresolved. Between the trimmed V and J ends, which lost 7 bases and 1 base, there was a span of 7 bases. Germline V gene sequence: CDR1 SQVTM, CDR2 ANQGSEA. CDR3 length: 11 residues. CDR3 DNA: TGCAGCGCGAATACGAACACTGAAGCTTTCTTT. Amino acids: CSANTNTEAFF.

The chain links TRBV7-9 to TRBJ1-2; tentative D call: TRBD1 (5 bases). The germline V gene encodes CDR1 SEHNR and CDR2 FQNEAQ (reference sequence). The V gene lost 8 bases and the J gene lost 5 bases, with 9 bases spanning the gap. This CDR3 comprises 11 residues. Here the CDR3 DNA reads TGTGCCAGCGCGGGGGGTTATGGCTACACCTTC. Amino acids: CASAGGYGYTF.